This is a list of T cell receptor beta chains from one sample in a study of cytomegalovirus exposure and HLA in healthy donors. Method: immunoSEQ multiplex PCR; TCRdb's copy keeps in-frame clones and lacks some. The sample carries around 240,000 clones, around 90% recorded once. Sample: PBMCs. The receptors stem from a woman aged 18-35 years in good health and CMV-seronegative. The CDR3 runs from the conserved cysteine through the conserved F or W. Fields, in order: V gene, J gene, clone size, D gene, CDR3 length, CDR3 DNA, CDR3 protein. The D gene is left open where the match is weak. Clone size appears in some rows only: once, few, many, or a class for an expanded clone.

V: TRBV28
J: TRBJ1-2
size: -
D: -
length: 11
DNA: TGTGCCAGCAGAAGGGGAAATGGCTACACCTTC
CDR3: CASRRGNGYTF

V: TRBV21-1
J: TRBJ2-7
size: -
D: -
length: 18
DNA: TGTGCCAGCAGCCAACCCTTGGGGACGGACAGGAGCTCCTACGAGCAGTACTTC
CDR3: CASSQPLGTDRSSYEQYF

V: TRBV5-6
J: TRBJ2-1
size: -
D: TRBD2
length: 18
DNA: TGTGCCAGCAATCACCGGCTAGCGGGGGGGAAGTCCTACAATGAGCAGTTCTTC
CDR3: CASNHRLAGGKSYNEQFF

V: TRBV4-1
J: TRBJ2-6
size: -
D: -
length: 14
DNA: TGCGCCAGCAGCCGAGGCTCTGGGGCCAACGTCCTGACTTTC
CDR3: CASSRGSGANVLTF

V: TRBV10-2
J: TRBJ2-2
size: -
D: -
length: 14
DNA: TGCGCCAGCAGAGCCGATTATAACACCGGGGAGCTGTTTTTT
CDR3: CASRADYNTGELFF

V: TRBV28
J: TRBJ1-6
size: -
D: -
length: 15
DNA: TGTGCCAGCAGGGCAAGCAGGGACTATAATTCACCCCTCCACTTT
CDR3: CASRASRDYNSPLHF

V: TRBV5-1
J: TRBJ2-1
size: -
D: -
length: 14
DNA: TGCGCCAGCAGCCTCGGGTTCTCCTACAATGAGCAGTTCTTC
CDR3: CASSLGFSYNEQFF

V: TRBV2
J: TRBJ1-3
size: -
D: TRBD1
length: 16
DNA: TGTGCCAGCAGTGACCCGAGACAGGGGACGGGAAACACCATATATTTT
CDR3: CASSDPRQGTGNTIYF

V: TRBV11-2
J: TRBJ1-4
size: -
D: -
length: 15
DNA: TGTGCCAGCAGCTTAGTTCTCGACATGGATGAAAAACTGTTTTTT
CDR3: CASSLVLDMDEKLFF

V: TRBV4-2
J: TRBJ1-6
size: few
D: -
length: 15
DNA: TGTGCCAGCAGCCAACAGCAGGGGCAGGGGTCACCCCTCCACTTT
CDR3: CASSQQQGQGSPLHF

V: TRBV13
J: TRBJ2-3
size: -
D: TRBD1
length: 15
DNA: TGTGCCAGCACTGCAGGGGGTATAAGGGCAGATACGCAGTATTTT
CDR3: CASTAGGIRADTQYF

V: TRBV7-3
J: TRBJ2-5
size: -
D: TRBD2
length: 17
DNA: TGTGCCAGCAGCTTAACGGGAGGGGCCCAATCCCGAGGGACCCAGTACTTC
CDR3: CASSLTGGAQSRGTQYF

V: TRBV6-5
J: TRBJ2-7
size: -
D: -
length: 13
DNA: TGTGCCGGCAGTTACTCCACCGGGGTCGAGCAGTACTTC
CDR3: CAGSYSTGVEQYF

V: TRBV7-9
J: TRBJ1-2
size: -
D: -
length: 14
DNA: TGTGCCAGCAGCCCGGGGGGGGGCGAGGCTGGCTACACCTTC
CDR3: CASSPGGGEAGYTF

V: TRBV6-5
J: TRBJ1-1
size: -
D: -
length: 15
DNA: TGTGCCAGCTCCCTTGGCGGGGGAGGGACCACTGAAGCTTTCTTT
CDR3: CASSLGGGGTTEAFF

V: TRBV10-3
J: TRBJ1-4
size: -
D: -
length: 14
DNA: TGTGCCATCAGTGAGGACACCGGGGGAGAAAAACTGTTTTTT
CDR3: CAISEDTGGEKLFF

V: TRBV4-3
J: TRBJ2-7
size: many
D: TRBD1
length: 14
DNA: TGCGCCAGCAGCCAGCGGACAGGGAAATACGAGCAGTACTTC
CDR3: CASSQRTGKYEQYF

V: TRBV5-1
J: TRBJ1-1
size: few
D: -
length: 14
DNA: TGCGCCAGCAGCTTGGAACAGGGGAACACTGAAGCTTTCTTT
CDR3: CASSLEQGNTEAFF

V: TRBV5-1
J: TRBJ1-1
size: -
D: -
length: 13
DNA: TGCGCCAGCAGGCTTACAGTAAACACTGAAGCTTTCTTT
CDR3: CASRLTVNTEAFF

V: TRBV9
J: TRBJ1-1
size: -
D: TRBD1
length: 16
DNA: TGTGCCAGCAGCGTAGGGCCAGGGGGCATGAACACTGAAGCTTTCTTT
CDR3: CASSVGPGGMNTEAFF

V: TRBV4-3
J: TRBJ1-3
size: -
D: -
length: 18
DNA: TGCGCCAGCAGCCAAGAATCGAGTCGGGGGGCTAAAGGAAACACCATATATTTT
CDR3: CASSQESSRGAKGNTIYF

V: TRBV25-1
J: TRBJ1-6
size: once
D: TRBD1
length: 16
DNA: TGTGCCAGCAGTGAAGCGCGAGGGACAGTTGGTTCACCCCTCCACTTT
CDR3: CASSEARGTVGSPLHF

V: TRBV9
J: TRBJ1-2
size: -
D: TRBD1
length: 16
DNA: TGTGCCAGCAGAAACGTACTGGGACAGGGGAGCTATGGCTACACCTTC
CDR3: CASRNVLGQGSYGYTF

V: TRBV27
J: TRBJ1-1
size: -
D: -
length: 16
DNA: TGTGCCAGCAGTTTAGAGAGGGCTCCACTTCACACTGAAGCTTTCTTT
CDR3: CASSLERAPLHTEAFF

V: TRBV5-4
J: TRBJ2-1
size: -
D: TRBD2
length: 15
DNA: TGTGCCAGCAGCTTGTTAGCGGGGGGTGGGTATGAGCAGTTCTTC
CDR3: CASSLLAGGGYEQFF

V: TRBV28
J: TRBJ2-5
size: -
D: -
length: 14
DNA: TGTGCCAGCAGTCCCCTCGGGAGCGTAGAGACCCAGTACTTC
CDR3: CASSPLGSVETQYF